The 21 T cell receptor beta chains in this list originate from one sample, sequenced in a study of T cells expressing NK-cell markers. TCRdb re-called the 5' RACE reads; one entry per CDR3 protein, DNA not given. The sample table sets out 150,000 to 200,000 distinct CDR3 sequences. What was sequenced was blood T cells: a sorted CD56 or NKG2C T cell subset, CD4+ or CD8+ T cells, or bulk PBMC T cells (not recorded which). All receptors come from a woman between 18 and 70 years old in good health.

The chain joins TRBV20-1 to TRBJ2-4; the D gene TCRdb calls, TRBD1, cannot be checked with no DNA. The V gene's germline CDR1 is DFQATT and CDR2 SNEGSKA (reference sequence). The CDR3 sequence is 15 residues long. The chain's CDR3 is CSASRGGSAKNIQYF.

V usage is TRBV13 and J usage is TRBJ2-7; no DNA is available, so the TRBD2 call from TCRdb remains unchecked. In germline, CDR1 is PRHDT, CDR2 FYEKMQ (reference sequence). The CDR3 is 14 residues long. CDR3 sequence: CASSLGRLAYEQYF. Full variable domain (rest looked up from reference TRBV13 and TRBJ2-7): AAGVIQSPRHLIKEKRETATLKCYPIPRHDTVYWYQQGPGQDPQFLISFYEKMQSDKGSIPDRFSAQQFSDYHSELNMSSLELGDSALYFCASSLGRLAYEQYFGPGTRLTVT.

The chain recombines TRBV11-1 with TRBJ2-5; TCRdb's D call, TRBD2, is unchecked because there is no DNA. CDR1 SGHAT and CDR2 FQDESV come from the germline V gene (reference sequence). This CDR3 has 13 amino acids. CDR3 protein: CASSLTGDFLQYF.

The rearrangement links TRBV5-1 to TRBJ2-5; TCRdb's assignment of TRBD2 cannot be checked, as there is no DNA. The CDR3 has 15 residues. Germline-derived CDR1 and CDR2 are SGHRS and YFSETQ. CDR3 loop: CASSLISGGEETQYF.

The chain is built from TRBV4-1 and TRBJ2-1; TCRdb selects TRBD2, and the lack of DNA leaves this call unchecked. CDR1 is MGHRA, CDR2 YSYEKL, per germline. CDR3 length equals 18 residues. The CDR3 spells CASSQDKARGRAYNEQFF.

J is TRBJ2-3 and V is TRBV12-3 or TRBV12-4; with no DNA, the TCRdb D assignment of TRBD1 cannot be verified. This CDR3 contains 18 residues. The CDR3 is CASDSSSGQGSLADTQYF.

The genes are TRBV5-1 and TRBJ2-7; TCRdb designates TRBD1, a call that cannot be tested without DNA. This CDR3 comprises 13 residues. CDR1 SGHRS and CDR2 YFSETQ come from the germline V gene. This CDR3 is CASSLEAQGEQYF. Full variable domain (remainder filled in from reference TRBV5-1 and TRBJ2-7): KAGVTQTPRYLIKTRGQQVTLSCSPISGHRSVSWYQQTPGQGLQFLFEYFSETQRNKGNFPGRFSGRQFSNSRSEMNVSTLELGDSALYLCASSLEAQGEQYFGPGTRLTVT.

V and J are TRBV5-1 and TRBJ2-7. Germline-derived CDR1 and CDR2 are SGHRS and YFSETQ. The CDR3 totals 13 residues. The chain's CDR3 is CASSPDGPYEQYF.

The chain employs TRBV5-1 and TRBJ1-2. CDR1 SGHRS and CDR2 YFSETQ come from the germline V gene. The CDR3 loop spans 13 amino acids. The CDR3 loop is CASRLDRNYGYTF. Full variable domain (remainder filled in from reference TRBV5-1 and TRBJ1-2): KAGVTQTPRYLIKTRGQQVTLSCSPISGHRSVSWYQQTPGQGLQFLFEYFSETQRNKGNFPGRFSGRQFSNSRSEMNVSTLELGDSALYLCASRLDRNYGYTFGSGTRLTVV.

V usage is TRBV24-1 and J usage is TRBJ2-5; TCRdb's D call of TRBD2 is untestable without DNA. Germline CDR1 KGHDR, CDR2 SFDVKD. This CDR3 is built from 15 residues. CDR3 protein: CATSDSEGSQETQYF.

The J gene is TRBJ1-2, the V gene TRBV25-1; without DNA, the TCRdb call of TRBD1 cannot be checked. CDR1 MGHDK and CDR2 SYGVNS come from the germline V gene. The CDR3 spans 13 residues. The CDR3 sequence is CASSVTGGYGYTF.

V usage is TRBV4-2 and J usage is TRBJ2-1; with no DNA, the TCRdb D assignment of TRBD1 cannot be verified. The CDR3 is 15 amino acids. From germline, CDR1 is LGHNA and CDR2 YNFKEQ. CDR3: CASSQEGVGGNEQFF.

This chain connects TRBV7-2 to TRBJ2-7; the TCRdb D gene call, TRBD1, has no DNA to confirm it. CDR3 size: 14 residues. In germline, CDR1 is SGHTA, CDR2 FQGNSA. CDR3 protein: CASSFSRDSYEQYF.

The chain combines TRBV18 with TRBJ2-1; TCRdb designates TRBD1, a call that cannot be tested without DNA. Looked up from germline, CDR1 is KGHSH and CDR2 is LQKENI. This CDR3 contains 15 residues. This CDR3 is CASSPMGQGDNEQFF. The full variable domain, its missing parts supplied by reference TRBV18 and TRBJ2-1, is NAGVMQNPRHLVRRRGQEARLRCSPMKGHSHVYWYRQLPEEGLKFMVYLQKENIIDESGMPKERFSAEFPKEGPSILRIQQVVRGDSAAYFCASSPMGQGDNEQFFGPGTRLTVL.

The chain joins TRBV9 to TRBJ2-4. This CDR3 spans 14 amino acids. Germline CDR1 SGDLS, CDR2 YYNGEE. CDR3 in amino acids: CASSTGLAKNIQYF.

The V call is TRBV6-1, the J call TRBJ1-2; TCRdb's D call of TRBD1 is untestable without DNA. CDR1 is MNHNS and CDR2 is SASEGT in the germline V gene. The CDR3 is 14 amino acids. The CDR3 reads CASSDRARLKGYTF.

The chain employs TRBV28 and TRBJ2-7. Germline V lookup: CDR1 MDHEN, CDR2 SYDVKM. This CDR3 has 15 residues. The CDR3 protein is CASSFYALASYEQYF.

V usage is TRBV5-1 and J usage is TRBJ2-2. The CDR3 is 15 amino acids. Germline values: CDR1 SGHRS, CDR2 YFSETQ. The CDR3 sequence: CASRNLGAMTGELFF.

The chain employs TRBV20-1 and TRBJ2-7; TCRdb gives TRBD2 as the D gene, but with no DNA this cannot be confirmed. Germline assignment: CDR1 DFQATT and CDR2 SNEGSKA (reference sequence). This CDR3 comprises 13 residues. The CDR3: CSAYASGSHEQYF.

V and J are TRBV7-8 and TRBJ2-2; TCRdb gives TRBD2 as the D gene, but with no DNA this cannot be confirmed. The CDR3 has 13 amino acids. Germline CDR1 and CDR2: SGHVS and FQNEAQ. CDR3: CASSRVGSGELFF.

The chain combines TRBV5-1 with TRBJ2-2. The germline CDR1 and CDR2 sequences are SGHRS and YFSETQ. The CDR3 is 15 residues long. The CDR3 spells CASAVPLLNTGELFF.